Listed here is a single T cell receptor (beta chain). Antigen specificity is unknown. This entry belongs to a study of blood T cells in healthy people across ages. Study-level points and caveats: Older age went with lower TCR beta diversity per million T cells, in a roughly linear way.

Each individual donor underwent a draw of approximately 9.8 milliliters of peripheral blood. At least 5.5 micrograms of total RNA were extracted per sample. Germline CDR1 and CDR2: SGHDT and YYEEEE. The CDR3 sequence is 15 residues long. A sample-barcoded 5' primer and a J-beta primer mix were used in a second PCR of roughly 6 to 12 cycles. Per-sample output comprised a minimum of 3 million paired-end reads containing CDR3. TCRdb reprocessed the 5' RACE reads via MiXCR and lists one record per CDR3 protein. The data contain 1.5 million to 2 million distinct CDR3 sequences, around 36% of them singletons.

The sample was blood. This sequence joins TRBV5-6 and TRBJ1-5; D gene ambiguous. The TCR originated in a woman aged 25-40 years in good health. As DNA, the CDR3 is TGTGCGGGCGGTGGCGGGGTGGTGGTCAATCAGCCCCAGCATTTT. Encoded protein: CAGGGGVVVNQPQHF.